This T cell receptor beta chain was found in a study of blood T cell repertoires in COVID-19. The CDR3 is 17 amino acids. Germline values: CDR1 MDHEN, CDR2 SYDVKM. V shed 5 bases and J 5 bases; nucleotides not matched to a gene: 17. Data came from immunoSEQ multiplex PCR; TCRdb stores just in-frame clones and leaves some out. The sample carries roughly 160,000 clones, approximately 91% recorded once. Sample: peripheral blood. The chain uses TRBV28 and TRBJ1-1; 7 bases match TRBD1. The TCR sequence derives from a man aged 18-30 years with COVID-19, enrolled during active disease. The CDR3 DNA reads as TGTGCCAGCAGTGAAGCCCGGGAGACGTCACAGGGGACTGAAGCTTTCTTT. Translation: CASSEARETSQGTEAFF. The entire variable domain, with the rest obtained from reference TRBV28 and TRBJ1-1, is as follows: DVKVTQSSRYLVKRTGEKVFLECVQDMDHENMFWYRQDPGLGLRLIYFSYDVKMKEKGDIPEGYSVSREKKERFSLILESASTNQTSMYLCASSEARETSQGTEAFFGQGTRLTVV.